The T cell receptor beta chain described here comes from a study of cytomegalovirus exposure and HLA in healthy donors. About the study: Earlier work reported 117 million unique TCR beta sequences from about 179 million T cells.

This CDR3 has 15 amino acids. In germline, CDR1 is SGHAT, CDR2 FQNNGV. V lost 1 base and J 0 bases, leaving 9 bases between the germline ends. With 60 Vbeta and 13 Jbeta primers, the PCR was carried out. Produced via immunoSEQ multiplex PCR; TCRdb's table is partial and in-frame only. The data contain 150,000 to 200,000 clones, 83% of them singletons. This clonotype was obtained from a man in his fifties or sixties in good health and CMV-seropositive. The specimen sequenced was PBMCs. The chain uses TRBV11-2 and TRBJ1-1, with no clear D. The CDR3 DNA follows: TGTGCCAGCAGCTTAGCCAGCACTATGAACACTGAAGCTTTCTTT. This gives the protein CASSLASTMNTEAFF.